This TCR beta chain was identified in a study of beta chain features in type 1 diabetes. Whole-study context: Sorted cells, roughly 98,000,000 in number, were examined across all samples. Study-wide findings and caveats: When cDNA is sequenced, cells with high TCR expression could be over-represented.

Researchers reported sorting CD4+ naive, central memory, regulatory and stem cell-like memory cells via CD45RO/CCR7/CD25/CD127/CD95/CD27. On this clone: Antigen unknown.

Expressed TCRB transcripts were sequenced, since all the RNA that had been isolated was reverse transcribed. The method was immunoSEQ multiplex PCR; TCRdb's version includes in-frame clones alone and lacks a portion of them. The repertoire holds about 150,000 clones, around 9.3% seen once, with under 1.5% in the top ten. Germline CDR1 and CDR2: SGDLS and YYNGEE. V lost 1 base, J lost 6 bases, and 5 bases lay in between. The CDR3 has 12 residues. Sequenced material: naive CD4+ T cells from blood. This chain joins TRBV9 and TRBJ2-1; no reliable D call. This TCR was recovered from a man younger than 35 in good health. This chain's CDR3 is CASSVTGNEQFF. The CDR3, as DNA: TGTGCCAGCAGCGTAACTGGCAATGAGCAGTTCTTC. The complete variable domain, with remaining parts taken from reference TRBV9 and TRBJ2-1, reads DSGVTQTPKHLITATGQRVTLRCSPRSGDLSVYWYQQSLDQGLQFLIQYYNGEERAKGNILERFSAQQFPDLHSELNLSSLELGDSALYFCASSVTGNEQFFGPGTRLTVL.